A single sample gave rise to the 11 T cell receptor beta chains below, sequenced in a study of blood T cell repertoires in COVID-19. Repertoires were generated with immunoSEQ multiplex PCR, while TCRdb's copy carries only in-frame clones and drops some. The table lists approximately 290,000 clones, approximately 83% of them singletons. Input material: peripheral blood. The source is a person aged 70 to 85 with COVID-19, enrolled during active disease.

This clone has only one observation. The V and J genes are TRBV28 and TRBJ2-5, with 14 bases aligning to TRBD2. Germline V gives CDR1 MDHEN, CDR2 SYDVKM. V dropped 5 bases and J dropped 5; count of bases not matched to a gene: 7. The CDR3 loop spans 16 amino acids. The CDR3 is CASSPRLAGGRETQYF. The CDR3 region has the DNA TGTGCCAGCAGTCCGCGACTAGCGGGGGGGCGGGAGACCCAGTACTTC.

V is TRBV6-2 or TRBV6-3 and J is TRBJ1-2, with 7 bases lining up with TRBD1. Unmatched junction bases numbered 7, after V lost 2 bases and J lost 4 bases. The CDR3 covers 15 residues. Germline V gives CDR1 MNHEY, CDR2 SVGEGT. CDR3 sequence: CASSYTVTGSYGYTF. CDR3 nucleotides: TGTGCCAGCAGTTACACCGTGACAGGGAGCTATGGCTACACCTTC.

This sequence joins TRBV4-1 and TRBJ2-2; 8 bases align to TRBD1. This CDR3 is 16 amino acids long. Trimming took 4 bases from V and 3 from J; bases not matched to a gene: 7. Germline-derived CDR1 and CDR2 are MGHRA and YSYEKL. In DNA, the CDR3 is TGCGCCAGCAGCCGCCGGACAGGGCCGGACACCGGGGAGCTGTTTTTT. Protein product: CASSRRTGPDTGELFF.

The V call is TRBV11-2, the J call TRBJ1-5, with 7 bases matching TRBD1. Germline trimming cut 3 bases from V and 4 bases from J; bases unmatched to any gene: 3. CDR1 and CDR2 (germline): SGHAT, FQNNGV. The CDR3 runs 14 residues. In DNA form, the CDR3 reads TGTGCCAGCAGCTTGGACAGGTGGAATCAGCCCCAGCATTTT. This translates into CASSLDRWNQPQHF.

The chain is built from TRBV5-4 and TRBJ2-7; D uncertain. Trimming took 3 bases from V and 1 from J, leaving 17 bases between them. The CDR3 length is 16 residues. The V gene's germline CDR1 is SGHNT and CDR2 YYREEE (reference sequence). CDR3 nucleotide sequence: TGTGCCAGCAGCTCACAACTATACTCTGGATCCTACGAGCAGTACTTC. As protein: CASSSQLYSGSYEQYF.

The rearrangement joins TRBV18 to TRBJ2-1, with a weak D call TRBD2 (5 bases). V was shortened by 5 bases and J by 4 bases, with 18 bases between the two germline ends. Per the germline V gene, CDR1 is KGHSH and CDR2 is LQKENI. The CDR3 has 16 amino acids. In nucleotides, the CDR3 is TGTGCCAGCTCAAACCGGAACGGGGAAAAATACAATGAGCAGTTCTTC. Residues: CASSNRNGEKYNEQFF.

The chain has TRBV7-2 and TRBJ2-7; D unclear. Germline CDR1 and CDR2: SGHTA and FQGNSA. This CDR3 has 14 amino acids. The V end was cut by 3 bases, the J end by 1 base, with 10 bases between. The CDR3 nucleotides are TGTGCCAGCAGCTTTGGTCCAGATTCCTACGAGCAGTACTTC. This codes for CASSFGPDSYEQYF.

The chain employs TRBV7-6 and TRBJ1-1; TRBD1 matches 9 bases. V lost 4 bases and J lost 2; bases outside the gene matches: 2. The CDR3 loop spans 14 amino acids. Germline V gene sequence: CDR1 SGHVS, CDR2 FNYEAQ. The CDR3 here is CASSSGQGNTEAFF. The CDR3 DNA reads TGTGCCAGCAGCTCGGGACAGGGTAACACTGAAGCTTTCTTT.

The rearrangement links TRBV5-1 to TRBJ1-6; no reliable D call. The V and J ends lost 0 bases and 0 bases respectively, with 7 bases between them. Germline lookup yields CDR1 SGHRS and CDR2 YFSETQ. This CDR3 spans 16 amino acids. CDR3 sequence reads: CASSLDSSSYNSPLHF. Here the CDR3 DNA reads TGCGCCAGCAGCTTGGACAGTAGCTCCTATAATTCACCCCTCCACTTT.

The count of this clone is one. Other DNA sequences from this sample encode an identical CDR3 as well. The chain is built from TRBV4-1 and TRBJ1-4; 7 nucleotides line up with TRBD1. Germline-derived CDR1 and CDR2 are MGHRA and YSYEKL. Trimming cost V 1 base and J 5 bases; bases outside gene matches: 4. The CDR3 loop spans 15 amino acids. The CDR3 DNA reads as TGCGCCAGCAGCCAAGGGGCAGGGGGGAATGAAAAACTGTTTTTT. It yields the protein CASSQGAGGNEKLFF.

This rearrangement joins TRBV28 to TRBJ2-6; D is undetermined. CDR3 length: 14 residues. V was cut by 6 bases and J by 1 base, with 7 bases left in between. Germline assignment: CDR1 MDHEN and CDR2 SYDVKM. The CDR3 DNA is TGTGCCAGCAGACTATCGTCTGGGGCCAACGTCCTGACTTTC. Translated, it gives CASRLSSGANVLTF.